This is a list of T cell receptor beta chains from one sample in a study of blood T cell repertoires in COVID-19. The repertoire was sequenced with immunoSEQ multiplex PCR; TCRdb's copy has only in-frame clones and lacks some. The table lists 240,000 or so clones, approximately 84% of them singletons. Sequences were obtained from peripheral blood. Receptors originate from a woman aged 80 or over with acute or convalescent COVID-19. Both conserved end residues are part of each CDR3. Fields, in order: CDR3 protein, CDR3 DNA, J gene, D gene, clone size, V gene. A D gene is named only where the DNA matches it firmly. Size is stated for part of the rows, as once, few or many counts, or as a class when the clone is expanded.

cdr3_aa: CASRIFASWGTDTQYF; cdr3_nt: TGCGCCAGCAGAATCTTCGCTAGCTGGGGCACAGATACGCAGTATTTT; j_call: TRBJ2-3; d_call: -; clone_size: once; v_call: TRBV10-1
cdr3_aa: CASSDRNNYGYTF; cdr3_nt: TGTGCCAGCTCTGACAGGAACAACTATGGCTACACCTTC; j_call: TRBJ1-2; d_call: -; clone_size: few; v_call: TRBV12-3/TRBV12-4
cdr3_aa: CASSKPTGVWSKAFF; cdr3_nt: TGTGCCAGCAGTAAGCCGACAGGGGTTTGGTCAAAAGCTTTCTTT; j_call: TRBJ1-1; d_call: TRBD1; clone_size: -; v_call: TRBV28
cdr3_aa: CASSQDRGTYGYTF; cdr3_nt: TGCGCCAGCAGCCAAGACAGGGGCACCTATGGCTACACCTTC; j_call: TRBJ1-2; d_call: -; clone_size: -; v_call: TRBV4-3
cdr3_aa: CASSQRGFTEAFF; cdr3_nt: TGTGCCAGCAGCCAAAGGGGTTTCACTGAAGCTTTCTTT; j_call: TRBJ1-1; d_call: -; clone_size: -; v_call: TRBV6-5
cdr3_aa: CASSSPDRGLYTGELFF; cdr3_nt: TGTGCCAGCAGTTCCCCTGACAGGGGGCTGTACACCGGGGAGCTGTTTTTT; j_call: TRBJ2-2; d_call: TRBD1; clone_size: -; v_call: TRBV27
cdr3_aa: CASRPFSGLAGEWSTDTQYF; cdr3_nt: TGTGCCAGCAGACCTTTCTCGGGACTAGCGGGAGAGTGGAGCACAGATACGCAGTATTTT; j_call: TRBJ2-3; d_call: TRBD2; clone_size: few; v_call: TRBV27
cdr3_aa: CASRQGLSGANVLTF; cdr3_nt: TGCGCCAGTCGGCAGGGTCTCTCTGGGGCCAACGTCCTGACTTTC; j_call: TRBJ2-6; d_call: -; clone_size: -; v_call: TRBV5-1
cdr3_aa: CASSQAGGGIQQYF; cdr3_nt: TGTGCCAGCAGCCAGGCCGGTGGGGGCATCCAGCAGTACTTC; j_call: TRBJ2-7; d_call: -; clone_size: -; v_call: TRBV11-2
cdr3_aa: CASSSQGEGTEAFF; cdr3_nt: TGTGCCAGCAGCTCACAGGGAGAGGGCACTGAAGCTTTCTTT; j_call: TRBJ1-1; d_call: -; clone_size: once; v_call: TRBV7-2
cdr3_aa: CASSFLAGGHQETQYF; cdr3_nt: TGCGCCAGCAGCTTCTTAGCGGGGGGTCACCAAGAGACCCAGTACTTC; j_call: TRBJ2-5; d_call: TRBD2; clone_size: -; v_call: TRBV5-1
cdr3_aa: CASSAQTGLYGYTF; cdr3_nt: TGTGCCAGCAGCGCCCAGACAGGGCTCTATGGCTACACCTTC; j_call: TRBJ1-2; d_call: TRBD1; clone_size: few; v_call: TRBV9
cdr3_aa: CASSQSDRGNGYTF; cdr3_nt: TGCGCCAGCAGCCAGAGCGACAGGGGGAATGGCTACACCTTC; j_call: TRBJ1-2; d_call: TRBD1; clone_size: -; v_call: TRBV5-1
cdr3_aa: CASSLGRGVSQETQYF; cdr3_nt: TGTGCCAGCAGCTTAGGGCGGGGGGTAAGCCAAGAGACCCAGTACTTC; j_call: TRBJ2-5; d_call: TRBD2; clone_size: once; v_call: TRBV11-2
cdr3_aa: CASSLLGGSGNTIYF; cdr3_nt: TGTGCCAGCAGCTTATTGGGGGGCTCTGGAAACACCATATATTTT; j_call: TRBJ1-3; d_call: -; clone_size: -; v_call: TRBV11-2
cdr3_aa: CASSLDNPATGELFF; cdr3_nt: TGTGCCAGCAGCTTAGACAACCCGGCCACCGGGGAGCTGTTTTTT; j_call: TRBJ2-2; d_call: -; clone_size: few; v_call: TRBV7-3
cdr3_aa: CASSLVSGNYGYTF; cdr3_nt: TGTGCCAGCAGCTTGGTTTCCGGGAACTATGGCTACACCTTC; j_call: TRBJ1-2; d_call: -; clone_size: -; v_call: TRBV5-5
cdr3_aa: CASSQDRRGVVDTQYF; cdr3_nt: TGTGCCAGCAGCCAAGATCGCCGGGGGGTTGTAGATACGCAGTATTTT; j_call: TRBJ2-3; d_call: TRBD2; clone_size: -; v_call: TRBV4-2
cdr3_aa: CASSRRDRANTEAFF; cdr3_nt: TGTGCCAGCAGCCGCCGGGACAGGGCTAACACTGAAGCTTTCTTT; j_call: TRBJ1-1; d_call: TRBD1; clone_size: few; v_call: TRBV3-1/TRBV3-2
cdr3_aa: CATRGQRIDGYTF; cdr3_nt: TGTGCCACCAGAGGGCAAAGAATTGATGGCTACACCTTC; j_call: TRBJ1-2; d_call: -; clone_size: -; v_call: TRBV19
cdr3_aa: CSAQGNEQFF; cdr3_nt: TGCAGTGCCCAGGGGAATGAGCAGTTCTTC; j_call: TRBJ2-1; d_call: -; clone_size: -; v_call: TRBV20-1
cdr3_aa: CASRDRGTDTQYF; cdr3_nt: TGTGCCAGCCGGGACAGGGGCACAGATACGCAGTATTTT; j_call: TRBJ2-3; d_call: TRBD1; clone_size: once; v_call: TRBV9
cdr3_aa: CASNSGTGSTDTQYF; cdr3_nt: TGTGCCAGCAACTCCGGGACAGGGAGCACAGATACGCAGTATTTT; j_call: TRBJ2-3; d_call: TRBD1; clone_size: -; v_call: TRBV6-5
cdr3_aa: CASSPGQAPSYGYTF; cdr3_nt: TGTGCCAGCAGTCCCGGACAGGCGCCTTCTTATGGCTACACCTTC; j_call: TRBJ1-2; d_call: TRBD1; clone_size: -; v_call: TRBV7-9
cdr3_aa: CASSAQPTGITGELFF; cdr3_nt: TGTGCCAGCAGCGCCCAGCCGACAGGGATCACCGGGGAGCTGTTTTTT; j_call: TRBJ2-2; d_call: TRBD1; clone_size: -; v_call: TRBV7-3
cdr3_aa: CASSEDGGPAYEQYF; cdr3_nt: TGTGCCAGCAGTGAAGACGGGGGGCCCGCCTACGAGCAGTACTTC; j_call: TRBJ2-7; d_call: -; clone_size: -; v_call: TRBV2
cdr3_aa: CASSETSGGFTQYF; cdr3_nt: TGTGCCAGCAGTGAAACTAGCGGGGGTTTTACCCAGTACTTC; j_call: TRBJ2-5; d_call: TRBD2; clone_size: -; v_call: TRBV2
cdr3_aa: CASSPRELETQYF; cdr3_nt: TGTGCCAGCAGCCCACGGGAGCTGGAGACCCAGTACTTC; j_call: TRBJ2-5; d_call: -; clone_size: -; v_call: TRBV13
cdr3_aa: CASSQGTGVGSYNEQFF; cdr3_nt: TGTGCCAGCAGCCAAGGGACAGGGGTCGGATCCTACAATGAGCAGTTCTTC; j_call: TRBJ2-1; d_call: TRBD1; clone_size: -; v_call: TRBV3-1/TRBV3-2
cdr3_aa: CASSPTGSSYNSPLHF; cdr3_nt: TGTGCCAGCAGCCCGACAGGGAGCTCCTATAATTCACCCCTCCACTTT; j_call: TRBJ1-6; d_call: TRBD1; clone_size: -; v_call: TRBV5-6
cdr3_aa: CASSEGAVGYTF; cdr3_nt: TGTGCCAGCAGCGAGGGGGCGGTCGGCTACACCTTC; j_call: TRBJ1-2; d_call: TRBD1; clone_size: -; v_call: TRBV7-9
cdr3_aa: CPPFRGGKYF; cdr3_nt: TGCCCTCCCTTTAGGGGTGGGAAGTATTTT; j_call: TRBJ2-3; d_call: -; clone_size: -; v_call: TRBV4-1
cdr3_aa: CASSNGGSGSGELFF; cdr3_nt: TGTGCCAGCAGTAACGGGGGTTCTGGATCCGGGGAGCTGTTTTTT; j_call: TRBJ2-2; d_call: -; clone_size: -; v_call: TRBV6-5
cdr3_aa: CASSSTVSYGYTF; cdr3_nt: TGTGCCAGCAGCTCGACAGTCTCCTATGGCTACACCTTC; j_call: TRBJ1-2; d_call: -; clone_size: -; v_call: TRBV11-2
cdr3_aa: CASSQIPSGEQFF; cdr3_nt: TGTGCCAGCAGCCAAATCCCTAGCGGAGAGCAGTTCTTC; j_call: TRBJ2-1; d_call: TRBD2; clone_size: -; v_call: TRBV14
cdr3_aa: CASSESGLFDQPQHF; cdr3_nt: TGTGCCAGCAGTGAGTCAGGGTTGTTCGATCAGCCCCAGCATTTT; j_call: TRBJ1-5; d_call: -; clone_size: -; v_call: TRBV2
cdr3_aa: CATSREGTVSGNTIYF; cdr3_nt: TGTGCCACCAGCAGAGAAGGGACAGTCTCTGGAAACACCATATATTTT; j_call: TRBJ1-3; d_call: TRBD1; clone_size: -; v_call: TRBV15
cdr3_aa: CASSITGGLGTDTQYF; cdr3_nt: TGCGCCAGCAGCATCACAGGGGGCCTCGGTACAGATACGCAGTATTTT; j_call: TRBJ2-3; d_call: TRBD1; clone_size: -; v_call: TRBV5-1
cdr3_aa: CASSIGGIPRGNIQYF; cdr3_nt: TGTGCCAGTAGTATAGGCGGCATCCCCCGAGGGAACATTCAGTACTTC; j_call: TRBJ2-4; d_call: -; clone_size: -; v_call: TRBV19
cdr3_aa: CASSIAGVGNQPQHF; cdr3_nt: TGTGCCAGTAGTATCGCAGGGGTTGGCAATCAGCCCCAGCATTTT; j_call: TRBJ1-5; d_call: -; clone_size: -; v_call: TRBV19
cdr3_aa: CASSFFQYNEQFF; cdr3_nt: TGTGCCAGCAGTTTCTTTCAGTACAATGAGCAGTTCTTC; j_call: TRBJ2-1; d_call: -; clone_size: -; v_call: TRBV6-5
cdr3_aa: CASSGDRANEQFF; cdr3_nt: TGCGCCAGCAGCGGGGACAGAGCCAATGAGCAGTTCTTC; j_call: TRBJ2-1; d_call: TRBD1; clone_size: -; v_call: TRBV5-1
cdr3_aa: CASSQEGRGARNTEAFF; cdr3_nt: TGCGCCAGCAGCCAAGAAGGGAGGGGGGCGCGGAACACTGAAGCTTTCTTT; j_call: TRBJ1-1; d_call: -; clone_size: -; v_call: TRBV4-1